The following is a T cell receptor beta chain sequence with its context. No antigen is known for it. Healthy HIV-negative adults without recent acute infections or vaccinations served as donors. As processed by the authors: ImmunoSEQ supplied junction-only sequences lacking quality scores, so filtering was different. TCRdb keeps only in-frame clones here, not all; method: immunoSEQ multiplex PCR. D and trimming were read from the DNA, whereas the V and J calls and clone size are those reported in that table. Here the sample spans approximately 1,500,000 clones, roughly 96% being singletons. This entry comes from a study of shared clonotypes between healthy human individuals. General study points: Genetic and exposure-history diversity was limited by the few donors. Several donors held about 5.1% of naive CD4 clonotypes in common.

This clonotype was sampled from a man aged 25-40 years in good health. The source material was naive CD4+ T cells sorted from blood. The subset is: CD45RA+ positively selected.

The CDR3 is CASSQEPHGGGRNEQFF. The CDR3 DNA follows: TGCGCCAGCAGCCAAGAGCCCCACGGCGGGGGTAGGAATGAGCAGTTCTTC. This chain joins TRBV4-1 and TRBJ2-1, with TRBD2 matching over 7 bases. The V gene end was trimmed by 0 bases and the J gene end by 7 bases; junction bases not matched to a gene: 12. Germline-derived CDR1 and CDR2 are MGHRA and YSYEKL. There are 17 residues in the CDR3.